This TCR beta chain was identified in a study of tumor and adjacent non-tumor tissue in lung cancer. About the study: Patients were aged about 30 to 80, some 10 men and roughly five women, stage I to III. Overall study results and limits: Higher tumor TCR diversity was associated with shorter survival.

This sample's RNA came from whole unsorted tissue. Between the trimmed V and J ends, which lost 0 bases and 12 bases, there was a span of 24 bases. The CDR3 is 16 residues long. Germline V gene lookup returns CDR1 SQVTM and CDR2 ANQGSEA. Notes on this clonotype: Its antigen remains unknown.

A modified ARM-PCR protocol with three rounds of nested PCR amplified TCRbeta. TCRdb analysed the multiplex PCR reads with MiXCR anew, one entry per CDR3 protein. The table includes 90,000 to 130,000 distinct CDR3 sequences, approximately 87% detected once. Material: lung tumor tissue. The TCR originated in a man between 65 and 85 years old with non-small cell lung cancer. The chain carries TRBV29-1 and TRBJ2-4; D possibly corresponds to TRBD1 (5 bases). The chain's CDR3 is CSVEDLVGQPRDTQYF. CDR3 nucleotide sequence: TGCAGCGTTGAAGATCTAGTCGGACAACCAAGAGACACTCAGTACTTC.